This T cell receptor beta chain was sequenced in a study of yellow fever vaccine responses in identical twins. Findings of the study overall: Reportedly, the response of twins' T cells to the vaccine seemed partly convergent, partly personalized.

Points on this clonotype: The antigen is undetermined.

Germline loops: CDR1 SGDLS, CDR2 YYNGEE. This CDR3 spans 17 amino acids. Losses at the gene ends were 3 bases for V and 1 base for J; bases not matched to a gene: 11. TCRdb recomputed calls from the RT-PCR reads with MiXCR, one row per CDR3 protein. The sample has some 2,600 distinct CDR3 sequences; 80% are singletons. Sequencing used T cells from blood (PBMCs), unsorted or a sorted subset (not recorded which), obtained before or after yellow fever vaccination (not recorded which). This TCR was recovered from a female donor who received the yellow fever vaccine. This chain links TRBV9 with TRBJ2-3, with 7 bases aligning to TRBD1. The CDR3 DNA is TGTGCCAGCAGCGCACAGGGGTTGGGTAGAGGCACAGATACGCAGTATTTT. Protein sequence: CASSAQGLGRGTDTQYF. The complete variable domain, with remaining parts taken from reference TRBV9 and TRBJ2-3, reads DSGVTQTPKHLITATGQRVTLRCSPRSGDLSVYWYQQSLDQGLQFLIQYYNGEERAKGNILERFSAQQFPDLHSELNLSSLELGDSALYFCASSAQGLGRGTDTQYFGPGTRLTVL.